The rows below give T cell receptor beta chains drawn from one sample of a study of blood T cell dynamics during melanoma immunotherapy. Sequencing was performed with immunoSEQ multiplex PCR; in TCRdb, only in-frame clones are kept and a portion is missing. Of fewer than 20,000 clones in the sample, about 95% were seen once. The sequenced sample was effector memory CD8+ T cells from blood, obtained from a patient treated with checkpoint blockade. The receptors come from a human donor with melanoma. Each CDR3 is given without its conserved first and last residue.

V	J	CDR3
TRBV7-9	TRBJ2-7	ASSSPGQGSEQY
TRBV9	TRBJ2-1	ASREAGGPPGEQF
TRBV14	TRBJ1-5	ASSRRGNQPQH
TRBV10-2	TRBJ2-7	ASSEFLGQSISYEQY
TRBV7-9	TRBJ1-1	ASREQGGTEAF
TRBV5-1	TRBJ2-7	ASSLNSAYEQY
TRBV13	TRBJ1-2	ASSFSRGLGNYGYT
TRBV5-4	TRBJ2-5	ASSWADRGPETQY
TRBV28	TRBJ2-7	ASSVQGGGYEQY
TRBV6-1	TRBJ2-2	ASPGGLNTGELF
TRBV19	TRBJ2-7	AARGRYEQY
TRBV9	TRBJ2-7	ASSGRESSYEQY
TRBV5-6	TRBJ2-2	ASSLVEKNPF
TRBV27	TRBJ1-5	ASGGRDSNQPQH
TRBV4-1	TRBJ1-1	ASSQDLRVEAF
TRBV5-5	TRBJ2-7	ASSSNYEQY
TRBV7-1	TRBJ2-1	ASSLAVSEQF
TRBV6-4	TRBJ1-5	ASTCCAPSNQPQH
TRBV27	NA	ASSPVRADYEQY
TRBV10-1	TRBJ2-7	ASSEIPGTSCPYEQY
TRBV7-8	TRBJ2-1	ASSLLASGMDNEQF
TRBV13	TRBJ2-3	ASSLGRWREEPTDTQY
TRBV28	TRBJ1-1	ASSITTGTQAF
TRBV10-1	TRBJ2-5	ASSDGIAGVQETQY
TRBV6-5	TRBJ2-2	ASCDRDLNTGELF
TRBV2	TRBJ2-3	ASSRLAHFTDTQY
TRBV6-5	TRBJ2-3	ASSREGLRTDTQY
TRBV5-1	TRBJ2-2	ASSLAWQGGYDTGELF
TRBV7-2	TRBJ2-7	ASSLAYRTSGSSTGNEQY
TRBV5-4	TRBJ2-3	ASSSRGHHTQY
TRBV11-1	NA	ASSLGTGVNEQY
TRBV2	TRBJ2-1	ASSGSSYNEQF
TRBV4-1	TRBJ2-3	ASSQGASTDTQY
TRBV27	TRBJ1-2	ASSRPGDSYT
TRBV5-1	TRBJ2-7	ASSRGGTPDYEQY
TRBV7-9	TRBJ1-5	ASSYQGLQPQH
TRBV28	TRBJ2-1	ASSLAGWQAARIGEQF
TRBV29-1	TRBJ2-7	SVSGMSSYEQY
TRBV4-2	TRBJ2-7	ASSFPDRSYEQY
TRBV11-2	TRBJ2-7	ASSFDPAREDSYEQY
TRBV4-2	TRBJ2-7	ASSPGQGAYEQY
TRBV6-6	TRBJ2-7	ASSYSPEPYEQY
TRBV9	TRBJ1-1	ASSEGTVRGDTEAF
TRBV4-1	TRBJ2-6	ASSLLTGILLSGANVLT